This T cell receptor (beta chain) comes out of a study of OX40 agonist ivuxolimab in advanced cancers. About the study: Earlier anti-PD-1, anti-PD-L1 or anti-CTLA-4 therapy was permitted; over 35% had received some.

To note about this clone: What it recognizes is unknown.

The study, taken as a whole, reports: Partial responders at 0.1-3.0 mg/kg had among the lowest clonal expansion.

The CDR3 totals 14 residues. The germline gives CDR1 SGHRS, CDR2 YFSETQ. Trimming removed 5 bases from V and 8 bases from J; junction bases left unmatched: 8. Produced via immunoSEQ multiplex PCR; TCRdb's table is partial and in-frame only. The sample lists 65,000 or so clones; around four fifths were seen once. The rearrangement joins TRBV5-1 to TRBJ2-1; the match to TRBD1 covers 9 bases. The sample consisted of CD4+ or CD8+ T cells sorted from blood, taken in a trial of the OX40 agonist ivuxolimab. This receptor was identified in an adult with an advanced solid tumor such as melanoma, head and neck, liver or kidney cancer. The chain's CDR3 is CASRTGTGLDEQFF. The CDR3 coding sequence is TGCGCCAGCAGGACCGGGACAGGGTTAGATGAGCAGTTCTTC. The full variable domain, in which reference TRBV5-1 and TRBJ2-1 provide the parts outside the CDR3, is KAGVTQTPRYLIKTRGQQVTLSCSPISGHRSVSWYQQTPGQGLQFLFEYFSETQRNKGNFPGRFSGRQFSNSRSEMNVSTLELGDSALYLCASRTGTGLDEQFFGPGTRLTVL.